This entry lists 3 T cell receptor beta chains sequenced from one sample in a study of T-cell reconstitution after alpha-beta-depleted transplantation in children. Researchers prepared the TCRbeta library using unique molecular identifiers, the study reports. Each CDR3 protein gets one entry after TCRdb re-called the PCR reads with MiXCR. Here the sample spans 800,000 to 1,000,000 distinct CDR3 sequences, 25% to 30% being singletons. Specimen: PBMCs, mostly from graft donor cells, collected 360 days after TCRalphabeta/CD19-depleted stem cell transplant. Receptors originate from a boy in the first two years of life who had a stem cell transplant for SCID, so the T cells may come from the graft donor.

This chain connects TRBV7-6 to TRBJ2-5; 11 nucleotides agree with TRBD2. CDR3 size: 18 residues. Germline-derived CDR1 and CDR2 are SGHVS and FNYEAQ. The ends lost 5 bases at V and 1 base at J; junction bases unmatched: 12. The CDR3 reads CASSRWKLAGAFQETQYF. The DNA for the CDR3 is TGTGCCAGCAGCCGATGGAAACTAGCGGGGGCATTCCAAGAGACCCAGTACTTC.

This clonotype was observed a few times. This sequence joins TRBV4-1 and TRBJ1-2; D unresolved. The germline V and J ends were trimmed by 0 bases and 7 bases, with 9 bases remaining between them. Germline loops: CDR1 MGHRA, CDR2 YSYEKL. There are 13 residues in the CDR3. In DNA form, the CDR3 reads TGCGCCAGCAGCCAAGATCCAGCGCCTGGCTACACCTTC. This gives the protein CASSQDPAPGYTF.

This chain links TRBV25-1 with TRBJ1-5, with D uncertain. The V gene's germline CDR1 is MGHDK and CDR2 SYGVNS. This CDR3 has 14 residues. Trimming left V 2 bases short and J 1 base short, with 6 bases between. The CDR3 bases are TGTGCCAGCAGTGAACCGGACAGCAATCAGCCCCAGCATTTT. This codes for CASSEPDSNQPQHF.